This TCR beta chain was captured in a study of PD-1 blockade in classical Hodgkin lymphoma. General study points: CD4+ TCR diversity climbed significantly by C4D1, unlike CD8+ TCR diversity. Lower baseline TCR diversity marked trial partial responders and progressors.

With respect to this clone: Antigen specificity is unknown.

The method was immunoSEQ multiplex PCR; TCRdb's version includes in-frame clones alone and lacks a portion of them. The profile shows 55,000 to 75,000 clones, 65% to 75% of them singletons. This CDR3 region has 15 residues. The germline V gene encodes CDR1 MNHEY and CDR2 SVGAGI. Trimming pared 0 bases from V and 6 bases from J, leaving 14 bases between. All patients experienced relapse after autologous stem cell transplantation, and brentuximab vedotin exposure was variable. Patients had relapsed/refractory classical Hodgkin lymphoma with complete response, partial response or progressive disease as best response.

The receptor was isolated from a human donor with classical Hodgkin lymphoma. The sequences come from peripheral blood mononuclear cells (PBMCs), collected before the second cycle of nivolumab. V and J are TRBV6-5 and TRBJ1-1; tentative D call: TRBD1 (6 bases). The CDR3 is CASSYSQGGYAEAFF. Here the CDR3 DNA reads TGTGCCAGCAGTTACTCACAGGGAGGATACGCTGAAGCTTTCTTT.